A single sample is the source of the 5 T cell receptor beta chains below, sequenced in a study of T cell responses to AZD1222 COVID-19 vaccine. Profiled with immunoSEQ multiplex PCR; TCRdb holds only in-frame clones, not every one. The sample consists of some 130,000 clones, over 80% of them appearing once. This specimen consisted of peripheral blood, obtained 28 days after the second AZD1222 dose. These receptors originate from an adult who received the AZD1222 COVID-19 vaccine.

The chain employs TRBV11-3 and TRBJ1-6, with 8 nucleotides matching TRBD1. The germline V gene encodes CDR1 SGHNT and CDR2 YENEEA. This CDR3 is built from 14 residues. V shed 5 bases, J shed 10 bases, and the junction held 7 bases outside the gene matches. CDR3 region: CASSTGQGRSPLHF. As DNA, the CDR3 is TGTGCCAGCAGCACAGGACAGGGCCGGTCACCCCTCCACTTT.

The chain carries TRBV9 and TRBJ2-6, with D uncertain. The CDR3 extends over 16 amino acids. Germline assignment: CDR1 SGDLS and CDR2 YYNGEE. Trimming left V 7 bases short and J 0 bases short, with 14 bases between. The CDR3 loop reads CASSRQPNSGANVLTF. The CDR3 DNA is TGTGCCAGCTCCAGGCAGCCCAACTCTGGGGCCAACGTCCTGACTTTC.

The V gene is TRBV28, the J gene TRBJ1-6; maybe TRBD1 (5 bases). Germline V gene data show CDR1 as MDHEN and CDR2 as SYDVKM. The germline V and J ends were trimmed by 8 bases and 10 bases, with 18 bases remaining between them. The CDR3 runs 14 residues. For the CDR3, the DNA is TGTGCCAGCGATTGGGCGGACGGGGGGTCACCCCTCCACTTT. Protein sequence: CASDWADGGSPLHF.

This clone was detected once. CDR3 coding DNA: TGTGCCAGCAGTTACTCGAGGGGTACTGGGGCCAACGTCCTGACTTTC. Translating gives CASSYSRGTGANVLTF. This chain links TRBV6-5 with TRBJ2-6; the D gene could be TRBD1 or TRBD2 (5 bases each). This CDR3 spans 16 amino acids. Per germline, CDR1 MNHEY and CDR2 SVGAGI. Trimming shortened V by 0 bases and J by 2 bases, and 8 bases separated the two germline ends.

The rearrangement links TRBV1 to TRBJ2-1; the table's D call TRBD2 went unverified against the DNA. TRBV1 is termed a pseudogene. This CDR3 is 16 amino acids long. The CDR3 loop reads CTSSQNPGGGDHEQFF. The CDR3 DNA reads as TGCACCAGCAGCCAAAATCCGGGCGGGGGTGACCATGAGCAGTTCTTC.